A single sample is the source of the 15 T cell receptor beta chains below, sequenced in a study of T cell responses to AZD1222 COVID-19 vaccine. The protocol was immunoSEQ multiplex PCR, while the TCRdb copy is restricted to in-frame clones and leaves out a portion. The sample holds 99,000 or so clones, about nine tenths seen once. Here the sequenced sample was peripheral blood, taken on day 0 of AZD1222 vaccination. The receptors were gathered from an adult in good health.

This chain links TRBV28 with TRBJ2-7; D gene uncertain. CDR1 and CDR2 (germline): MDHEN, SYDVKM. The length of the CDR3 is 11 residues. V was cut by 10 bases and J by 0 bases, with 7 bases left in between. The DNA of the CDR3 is TGTGCCACCATGAGCTCCTACGAGCAGTACTTC. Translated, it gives CATMSSYEQYF.

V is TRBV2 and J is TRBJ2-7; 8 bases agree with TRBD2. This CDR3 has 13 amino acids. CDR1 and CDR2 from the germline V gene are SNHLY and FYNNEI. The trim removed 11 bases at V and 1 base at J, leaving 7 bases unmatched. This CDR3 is CAGKRGWSYEQYF. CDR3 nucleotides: TGTGCCGGCAAGCGGGGGTGGTCCTACGAGCAGTACTTC.

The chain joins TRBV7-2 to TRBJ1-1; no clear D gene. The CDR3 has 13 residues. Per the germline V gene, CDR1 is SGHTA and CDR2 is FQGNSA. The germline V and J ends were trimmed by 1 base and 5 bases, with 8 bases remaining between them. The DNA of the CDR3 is TGTGCCAGCAGCTTAGGGGCGCGTACTGAAGCTTTCTTT. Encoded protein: CASSLGARTEAFF.

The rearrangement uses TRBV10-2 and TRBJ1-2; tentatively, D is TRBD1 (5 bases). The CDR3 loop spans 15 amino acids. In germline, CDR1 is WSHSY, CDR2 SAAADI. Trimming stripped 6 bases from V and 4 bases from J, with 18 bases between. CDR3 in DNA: TGCGCCAGCAGCTCAGACTGGCGGGACGTCTATGGCTACACCTTC. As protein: CASSSDWRDVYGYTF.

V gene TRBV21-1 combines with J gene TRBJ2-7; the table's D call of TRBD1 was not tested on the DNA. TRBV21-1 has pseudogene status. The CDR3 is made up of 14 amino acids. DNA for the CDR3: TGTGCCAGCAGCGGGGACAGGAGCTCCTACGAGCAGTACTTC. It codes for CASSGDRSSYEQYF.

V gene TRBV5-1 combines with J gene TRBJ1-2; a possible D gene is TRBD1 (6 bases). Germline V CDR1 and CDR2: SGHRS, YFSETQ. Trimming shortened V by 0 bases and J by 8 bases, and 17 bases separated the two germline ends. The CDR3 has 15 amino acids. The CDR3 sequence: CASSLGLGLTGGYTF. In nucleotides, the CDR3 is TGCGCCAGCAGCTTGGGACTCGGCTTAACAGGGGGCTACACCTTC.

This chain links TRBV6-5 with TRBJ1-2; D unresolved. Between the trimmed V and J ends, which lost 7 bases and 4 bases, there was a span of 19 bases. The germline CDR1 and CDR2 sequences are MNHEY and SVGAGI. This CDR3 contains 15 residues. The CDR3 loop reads CASTRAGPSPYGYTF. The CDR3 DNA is TGTGCCAGCACCCGCGCCGGGCCCAGCCCCTATGGCTACACCTTC.

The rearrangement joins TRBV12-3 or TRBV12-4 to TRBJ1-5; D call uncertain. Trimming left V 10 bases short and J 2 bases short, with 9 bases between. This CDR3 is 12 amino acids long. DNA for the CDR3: TGTGCCACCGGACCGGGCAATCAGCCCCAGCATTTT. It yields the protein CATGPGNQPQHF.

The CDR3, as DNA: TGTGCCAGCACCCAGGGTGGGGGCAATCAGCCCCAGCATTTT. This gives the protein CASTQGGGNQPQHF. The genes are TRBV6-5 and TRBJ1-5; D might be TRBD1 (5 bases). Trimming left V 7 bases short and J 2 bases short, with 12 bases between. The CDR3 contains 14 residues. CDR1 is MNHEY and CDR2 is SVGAGI in the germline V gene.

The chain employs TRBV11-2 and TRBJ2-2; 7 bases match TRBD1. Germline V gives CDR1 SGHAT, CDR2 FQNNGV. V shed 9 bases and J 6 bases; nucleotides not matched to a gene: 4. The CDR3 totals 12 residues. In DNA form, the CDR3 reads TGTGCCAGTAGACAGGGTCCCGGGGAGCTGTTTTTT. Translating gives CASRQGPGELFF.

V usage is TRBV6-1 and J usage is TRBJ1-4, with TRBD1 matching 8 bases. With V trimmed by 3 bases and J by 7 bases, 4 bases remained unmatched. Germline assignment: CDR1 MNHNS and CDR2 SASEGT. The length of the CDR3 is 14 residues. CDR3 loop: CASSDTGGSEKLFF. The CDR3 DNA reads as TGTGCCAGCAGTGACACAGGGGGGAGTGAAAAACTGTTTTTT.

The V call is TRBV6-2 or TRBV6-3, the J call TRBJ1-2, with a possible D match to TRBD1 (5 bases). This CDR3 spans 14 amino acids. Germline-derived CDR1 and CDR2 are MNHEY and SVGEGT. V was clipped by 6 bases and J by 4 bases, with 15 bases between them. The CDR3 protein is CASSPDRLAYGYTF. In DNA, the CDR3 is TGTGCCAGCAGCCCCGACAGATTAGCCTATGGCTACACCTTC.

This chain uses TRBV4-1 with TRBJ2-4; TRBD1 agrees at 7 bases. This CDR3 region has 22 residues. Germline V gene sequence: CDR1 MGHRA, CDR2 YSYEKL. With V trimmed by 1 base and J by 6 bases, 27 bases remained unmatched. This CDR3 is CASSQVLILRDRESRSRNIQYF. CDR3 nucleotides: TGCGCCAGCAGCCAAGTTCTGATTCTCCGGGACAGAGAATCAAGATCCAGAAACATTCAGTACTTC.

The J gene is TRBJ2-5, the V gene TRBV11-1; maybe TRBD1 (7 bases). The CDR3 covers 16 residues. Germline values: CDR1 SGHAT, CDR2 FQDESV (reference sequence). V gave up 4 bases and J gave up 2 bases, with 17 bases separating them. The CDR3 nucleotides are TGTGCCAGCAGCTCCCAACAGGGGACTGGGCAAGAGACCCAGTACTTC. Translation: CASSSQQGTGQETQYF.

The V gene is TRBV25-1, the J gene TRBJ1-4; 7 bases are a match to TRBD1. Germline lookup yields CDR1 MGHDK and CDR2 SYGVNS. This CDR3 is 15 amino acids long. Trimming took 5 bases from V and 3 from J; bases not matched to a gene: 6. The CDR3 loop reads CASSRRQGPNEKLFF. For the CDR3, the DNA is TGTGCCAGCAGTCGACGACAGGGACCTAATGAAAAACTGTTTTTT.